This T cell receptor beta chain was found in a study of T cell responses to AZD1222 COVID-19 vaccine. For this clone: Its antigen is unidentified.

Data came from immunoSEQ multiplex PCR; TCRdb stores just in-frame clones and leaves some out. The sample contains fewer than 85,000 clones, 92% of which appear only once. The germline CDR1 and CDR2 sequences are SNHLY and FYNNEI. Trimming stripped 4 bases from V and 6 bases from J, with 12 bases between. This CDR3 is 14 amino acids long. General study results and limits: Donors were largely white British and mainly female; clonal diversity was possibly underestimated. Just five or six AZD1222 recipients tested seropositive at baseline. Recipients of two AZD1222 doses showed rising Spike-specific TCR breadth and depth. Only after the peak T cell response were repertoires sampled.

The receptor's source is an adult in good health. Sample: peripheral blood, taken on day 0 of MenACWY control vaccination. The V and J genes are TRBV2 and TRBJ2-2; the D is unclear. The CDR3 spells CASSVVPSPGELFF. In nucleotides, the CDR3 is TGTGCCAGCAGTGTAGTGCCGAGCCCCGGGGAGCTGTTTTTT.